A selection of T cell receptor beta chains follows, all from one sample in a study of T cell responses to AZD1222 COVID-19 vaccine. The repertoire was sequenced with immunoSEQ multiplex PCR; TCRdb's copy has only in-frame clones and lacks some. The sample includes roughly 150,000 clones, around nine tenths of them seen just once. Source: peripheral blood, taken on day 0 of AZD1222 vaccination. These receptor sequences come from an adult in good health. Each CDR3 is given with its conserved first and last residue.

TRBJ1-2	TRBV27	CASSPDIGTAYGYTF
TRBJ1-5	TRBV15	CATSREGRRNNQPQHF
TRBJ1-2	TRBV19	CASSIVPGDLYYGYTF
TRBJ1-1	TRBV5-4	CASSLAGRQTHTEAFF
TRBJ2-7	TRBV10-2	CASSQTPSGRHEQYF
TRBJ2-5	TRBV9	CASSVASGGETQYF
TRBJ1-1	TRBV6-5	CASSYSQGAGDTEAFF
TRBJ1-5	TRBV19	CASSSQGAPNQPQHF
TRBJ2-2	TRBV5-6	CASSPPVGELFF
TRBJ1-4	TRBV27	CASRRNEKLFF
TRBJ2-7	TRBV7-9	CASSLVGTNSYEQYF
TRBJ1-3	TRBV7-9	CASSLGSSGNTIYF
TRBJ2-7	TRBV19	CASSGGTGTGGLYSYEQYF
TRBJ2-5	TRBV28	CASSFTASAIQETQYF
TRBJ2-1	TRBV6-5	CASSYGQIYNEQFF
TRBJ1-2	TRBV27	CASSRTGVGGYTF
TRBJ2-2	TRBV5-1	CASSPTGGAGELFF
TRBJ1-5	TRBV7-8	CASSPDRGGSNQPQHF
TRBJ1-2	TRBV10-3	CAISGSVRNYGYTF
TRBJ1-2	TRBV9	CASSVVAGNYGYTF
TRBJ2-7	TRBV13	CASSWTGTGTGEQYF
TRBJ2-1	TRBV4-1	CASSQNSGSRNEQFF
TRBJ1-2	TRBV5-4	CASSLAGTSGYGYTF
TRBJ2-1	TRBV7-9	CASSFLPSPFYEQFF
TRBJ2-3	TRBV2	CASSERGERWGSTDTQYF
TRBJ1-2	TRBV5-1	CASSLGGTDNYGYTF
TRBJ1-2	TRBV19	CASSSHTGQGAQGYGYTF
TRBJ1-2	TRBV5-3	CARSLQGGYTF
TRBJ2-2	TRBV5-1	CASSLRAAKTGELFF
TRBJ2-1	TRBV28	CASISGGRGYNEQFF
TRBJ1-4	TRBV10-3	CAISDPRVEGEKLFF
TRBJ1-6	TRBV14	CASSQVSARTYNSPLHF
TRBJ2-1	TRBV6-1	CASSEAWASGMIEQFF
TRBJ2-1	TRBV5-1	CASSPSGKDNEQFF
TRBJ1-6	TRBV6-5	CASSYSPGNAGSPLHF
TRBJ2-1	TRBV6-2/TRBV6-3	CASSYSGGREQFF
TRBJ1-5	TRBV2	CASSDRGYQPQHF
TRBJ1-1	TRBV6-5	CASTLNRDTEAFF
TRBJ1-3	TRBV19	CASTLTARGFSGNTIYF
TRBJ1-2	TRBV18	CASSPPLGGGSGYTF